This T cell receptor beta chain was recorded in a study of T cell changes during pregnancy in multiple sclerosis. The CDR3 length is 14 residues. Trimming took 3 bases from V and 0 from J, leaving 9 bases between them. The germline CDR1 and CDR2 sequences are MGHDK and SYGVNS. Profiling relied on immunoSEQ multiplex PCR, and the TCRdb table lists in-frame clones only, not all of them. The repertoire consists of fewer than 40,000 clones, with around 90% occurring once and the leading ten covering over 0.35%. The chain recombines TRBV25-1 with TRBJ2-7, with D unclear. The sequence was obtained from a female donor in good health, enrolled as a control in a pregnancy study. The material was CD4+ T cells from peripheral blood mononuclear cells, obtained in the second trimester of pregnancy. CDR3 nucleotides: TGTGCCAGCAGTGAGTACGGTAGCTCCTACGAGCAGTACTTC. It translates to CASSEYGSSYEQYF.